A selection of T cell receptor beta chains follows, all from one sample in a study of T cells in Graves' hyperthyroidism and ophthalmopathy. Each CDR3 protein is one row after TCRdb ran MiXCR on the multiplex PCR reads. Of roughly 550,000 distinct CDR3 sequences in the sample, about 16% were seen once. Material: blood. These receptors were obtained from a woman in her twenties or thirties with Graves' ophthalmopathy. CDR3s include the opening cysteine and the closing phenylalanine or tryptophan. Each record gives: J gene, V gene, clone size, D gene, CDR3 DNA, CDR3 protein. A D gene is named only where the DNA matches it firmly. Some rows have no size entry. The others give once, few or many, or a class for an expanded clone.

j_call: TRBJ2-3
v_call: TRBV3-1
clone_size: many
d_call: -
cdr3_nt: TGTGCCAGCAGCCAAGGGTTTTTTGGCACAGATACGCAGTATTTT
cdr3_aa: CASSQGFFGTDTQYF

j_call: TRBJ2-2
v_call: TRBV29-1
clone_size: few
d_call: -
cdr3_nt: TGCAGCGTTGACTCGGGTGGGGGATTAGGTACCGGGGAGCTGTTTTTT
cdr3_aa: CSVDSGGGLGTGELFF

j_call: TRBJ2-7
v_call: TRBV11-2
clone_size: many
d_call: TRBD2
cdr3_nt: TGTGCCAGCAGCTTCTCTAGCGGAGGGGCCTACGAGCAGTACTTC
cdr3_aa: CASSFSSGGAYEQYF

j_call: TRBJ1-1
v_call: TRBV4-1
clone_size: -
d_call: -
cdr3_nt: TGCGCCAGCAGCCTGGAAACAGGGTTGGACACTGAAGCTTTCTTT
cdr3_aa: CASSLETGLDTEAFF

j_call: TRBJ1-2
v_call: TRBV6-1
clone_size: few
d_call: -
cdr3_nt: TGTGCCAGCGCTGGTACAGCAGGCAGCCTTGGGGGCTACACCTTC
cdr3_aa: CASAGTAGSLGGYTF

j_call: TRBJ1-4
v_call: TRBV7-8
clone_size: few
d_call: -
cdr3_nt: TGTGCCAGCAGCTCCGTCACAGGGTCGGCTAATGAAAAACTGTTTTTT
cdr3_aa: CASSSVTGSANEKLFF

j_call: TRBJ1-2
v_call: TRBV20-1
clone_size: -
d_call: TRBD1
cdr3_nt: TGCAGTGCTAGAGATGGGCAGGGGGCCGGGGGCTACACCTTC
cdr3_aa: CSARDGQGAGGYTF

j_call: TRBJ2-7
v_call: TRBV5-1
clone_size: -
d_call: -
cdr3_nt: TGCGCCAGCAGCTCGACCAGGGTCTACGAGCAGTACTTC
cdr3_aa: CASSSTRVYEQYF

j_call: TRBJ1-1
v_call: TRBV19
clone_size: -
d_call: -
cdr3_nt: TGTGCCAGTAGTGCCGCCATAAACACTGAAGCTTTCTTT
cdr3_aa: CASSAAINTEAFF

j_call: TRBJ2-1
v_call: TRBV5-1
clone_size: many
d_call: -
cdr3_nt: TGCGCCAGCAGCCCGGGAAACCGGGATTACTACAATGAGCAGTTCTTC
cdr3_aa: CASSPGNRDYYNEQFF

j_call: TRBJ2-7
v_call: TRBV15
clone_size: few
d_call: -
cdr3_nt: TGTGCCACCAGCAGAGAGAGATTAGGGTACGAGCAGTACTTC
cdr3_aa: CATSRERLGYEQYF

j_call: TRBJ2-3
v_call: TRBV4-3
clone_size: -
d_call: TRBD2
cdr3_nt: TGCGCCAGCAGCCAGGAGCACGGGAGGCCAGATACGCAGTATTTT
cdr3_aa: CASSQEHGRPDTQYF

j_call: TRBJ2-7
v_call: TRBV28
clone_size: many
d_call: TRBD2
cdr3_nt: TGTGCCAGCAGTTTAGTTAGCGGGAGTGGTATCTACGAGCAGTACTTC
cdr3_aa: CASSLVSGSGIYEQYF

j_call: TRBJ2-7
v_call: TRBV10-3
clone_size: few
d_call: -
cdr3_nt: TGTGCCATCAGTGATTCTGGGGGCCTGGGGTACTACGAGCAGTACTTC
cdr3_aa: CAISDSGGLGYYEQYF

j_call: TRBJ1-5
v_call: TRBV24-1
clone_size: many
d_call: -
cdr3_nt: TGTGCCACCAGTGATTCGGGCGCTCGCCAGCCCCAGCATTTT
cdr3_aa: CATSDSGARQPQHF

j_call: TRBJ2-1
v_call: TRBV5-1
clone_size: few
d_call: -
cdr3_nt: TGCGCCAGCAGCTATCCCAGCGGGACAGCTTTCTACAATGAGCAGTTCTTC
cdr3_aa: CASSYPSGTAFYNEQFF

j_call: TRBJ1-6
v_call: TRBV6-2/TRBV6-3
clone_size: -
d_call: -
cdr3_nt: TGTGCCAGCAGTTTGGACAGAACTAGGGAAAATTCATCCCTCCACTTT
cdr3_aa: CASSLDRTRENSSLHF

j_call: TRBJ2-7
v_call: TRBV6-1
clone_size: few
d_call: TRBD2
cdr3_nt: TGTGCCAGCAGTTCTACCGGACTAGCGGGATCCGGTGAGCAGTACTTC
cdr3_aa: CASSSTGLAGSGEQYF

j_call: TRBJ2-1
v_call: TRBV11-3
clone_size: many
d_call: TRBD2
cdr3_nt: TGTGCCAGCAGCATAGGTGGGAGGGCCGCCGGTTACAATGAGCAGTTCTTC
cdr3_aa: CASSIGGRAAGYNEQFF

j_call: TRBJ2-5
v_call: TRBV7-8
clone_size: many
d_call: -
cdr3_nt: TGTGCCAGCAGCTTAAAGGGTACAATCCAAGAGACCCAGTACTTC
cdr3_aa: CASSLKGTIQETQYF

j_call: TRBJ2-7
v_call: TRBV4-3
clone_size: many
d_call: TRBD1
cdr3_nt: TGCGCCAGCAGCCAAGAGGTCCCCCGTCGGCGGGACAGGGTGAACGAGCAGTACTTC
cdr3_aa: CASSQEVPRRRDRVNEQYF

j_call: TRBJ2-1
v_call: TRBV28
clone_size: -
d_call: TRBD2
cdr3_nt: TGTGCCAGCACCACCGGGACTAGCAGATACAATGAGCAGTTCTTC
cdr3_aa: CASTTGTSRYNEQFF

j_call: TRBJ1-2
v_call: TRBV28
clone_size: many
d_call: -
cdr3_nt: TGTGCCAGCAGTTTATATAGGGTCCCCTATGGCTACACCTTC
cdr3_aa: CASSLYRVPYGYTF

j_call: TRBJ2-1
v_call: TRBV24-1
clone_size: -
d_call: TRBD2
cdr3_nt: TGTGCCACCAGTGATACCCTAGCGGGAGCCGCCAATGAGCAGTTCTTC
cdr3_aa: CATSDTLAGAANEQFF

j_call: TRBJ2-1
v_call: TRBV20-1
clone_size: medium-sized
d_call: TRBD2
cdr3_nt: TGCAGTGCTTCGACTAGCGGGAGAACGTCCTACAATGAGCAGTTCTTC
cdr3_aa: CSASTSGRTSYNEQFF

j_call: TRBJ2-2
v_call: TRBV2
clone_size: -
d_call: -
cdr3_nt: TGTGCCAGTGTTAGGAATACCGGGGAGCTGTTTTTT
cdr3_aa: CASVRNTGELFF

j_call: TRBJ2-3
v_call: TRBV3-1
clone_size: many
d_call: -
cdr3_nt: TGTGCCAGCAGCCAAGGAGGTCACAGAGGGGATACGCAGTATTTT
cdr3_aa: CASSQGGHRGDTQYF

j_call: TRBJ1-6
v_call: TRBV27
clone_size: -
d_call: -
cdr3_nt: TGTGCCAGCAGTTCCATCCGACACACCTATAATTCACCCCTCCACTTT
cdr3_aa: CASSSIRHTYNSPLHF

j_call: TRBJ2-5
v_call: TRBV5-1
clone_size: -
d_call: TRBD2
cdr3_nt: TGCGCCAGCACCCCGACTAGCGGGATAGGAGAGACCCAGTACTTC
cdr3_aa: CASTPTSGIGETQYF

j_call: TRBJ2-7
v_call: TRBV20-1
clone_size: -
d_call: -
cdr3_nt: TGCAGTGCTAGAACAGGAACCTACGAGCAGTACTTC
cdr3_aa: CSARTGTYEQYF

j_call: TRBJ2-7
v_call: TRBV5-6
clone_size: many
d_call: -
cdr3_nt: TGTGCCAGCAGCCCGGGACGAACCTACTACGAGCAGTACTTC
cdr3_aa: CASSPGRTYYEQYF

j_call: TRBJ1-2
v_call: TRBV20-1
clone_size: -
d_call: -
cdr3_nt: TGCGAATGGAGGGCTAGACCGACAGACTTCCCTTCCTATGGCTACACCTTC
cdr3_aa: CEWRARPTDFPSYGYTF

j_call: TRBJ2-1
v_call: TRBV27
clone_size: many
d_call: -
cdr3_nt: TGTGCCAGCAGGGCACTTGGGGGGAGGAAGGATAATGAGCAGTTCTTC
cdr3_aa: CASRALGGRKDNEQFF

j_call: TRBJ1-6
v_call: TRBV10-3
clone_size: many
d_call: -
cdr3_nt: TGTGCCATCAGTGAGACCTCAGGGAAATCACCCCTCCACTTT
cdr3_aa: CAISETSGKSPLHF

j_call: TRBJ1-2
v_call: TRBV18
clone_size: few
d_call: -
cdr3_nt: TGTGCCAGCTCATCTATCCACTCTAACTATGGCTACACCTTC
cdr3_aa: CASSSIHSNYGYTF

j_call: TRBJ2-7
v_call: TRBV4-3
clone_size: -
d_call: -
cdr3_nt: TGCGCCAGCAGCCAAGAAGTGGGAGTGGTCTACGAGCAGTACTTC
cdr3_aa: CASSQEVGVVYEQYF

j_call: TRBJ2-5
v_call: TRBV20-1
clone_size: many
d_call: TRBD2
cdr3_nt: TGCAGTGCTAGACCGGGACTAGCGGAGATCCAAGAGACCCAGTACTTC
cdr3_aa: CSARPGLAEIQETQYF

j_call: TRBJ2-7
v_call: TRBV18
clone_size: -
d_call: -
cdr3_nt: TGTGCCAGCTCACCACCGATCGGGGTTGGAGAGCAGTACTTC
cdr3_aa: CASSPPIGVGEQYF

j_call: TRBJ2-1
v_call: TRBV6-1
clone_size: -
d_call: TRBD1
cdr3_nt: TGTGCCAGTTATTGGTCGGGACAGGGGATGGCGGCTGAGCAGTTCTTC
cdr3_aa: CASYWSGQGMAAEQFF

j_call: TRBJ2-3
v_call: TRBV9
clone_size: few
d_call: -
cdr3_nt: TGTGCCAGCAGCGTAGACGGCCTCACAGATACGCAGTATTTT
cdr3_aa: CASSVDGLTDTQYF

j_call: TRBJ1-1
v_call: TRBV28
clone_size: -
d_call: TRBD1
cdr3_nt: TGTGCCAGCAGCCCCGGGACAGGGATAATCACTGAAGCTTTCTTT
cdr3_aa: CASSPGTGIITEAFF

j_call: TRBJ2-7
v_call: TRBV7-8
clone_size: many
d_call: -
cdr3_nt: TGTGCCAGCAGGTCTTTAGAGGACGAGCAGTACTTC
cdr3_aa: CASRSLEDEQYF

j_call: TRBJ2-2
v_call: TRBV10-3
clone_size: -
d_call: TRBD1
cdr3_nt: TGTGCCATCAGTGAGGGACAGGGCTTAAACACCGGGGAGCTGTTTTTT
cdr3_aa: CAISEGQGLNTGELFF

j_call: TRBJ1-2
v_call: TRBV7-9
clone_size: -
d_call: -
cdr3_nt: TGTGCCAGCAGCTTAGAAGGAACCCCAGGAGACTACACCTTC
cdr3_aa: CASSLEGTPGDYTF

j_call: TRBJ2-5
v_call: TRBV5-4
clone_size: -
d_call: -
cdr3_nt: TGTGCCAGCAGCTTGGGGTTAATTGTCGGTCAAGAGACCCAGTACTTC
cdr3_aa: CASSLGLIVGQETQYF

j_call: TRBJ1-2
v_call: TRBV4-3
clone_size: many
d_call: -
cdr3_nt: TGCGCCAGCAGCCAAGCACTTGGTGCCGCGCACACTAACTATGGCTACACCTTC
cdr3_aa: CASSQALGAAHTNYGYTF

j_call: TRBJ1-3
v_call: TRBV10-3
clone_size: -
d_call: -
cdr3_nt: TGTGCCATCAGTTCTTTTCGGACTGTCTCTGGAAACACCATATATTTT
cdr3_aa: CAISSFRTVSGNTIYF

j_call: TRBJ2-2
v_call: TRBV10-3
clone_size: few
d_call: -
cdr3_nt: TGTGCCATCAGTGTTACGACACCCAACACCGGGGAGCTGTTTTTT
cdr3_aa: CAISVTTPNTGELFF

j_call: TRBJ2-3
v_call: TRBV5-1
clone_size: -
d_call: TRBD2
cdr3_nt: TGCGGCAGCAAGGGACTAGCGGGACGCACAGATACGCAGTATTTT
cdr3_aa: CGSKGLAGRTDTQYF

j_call: TRBJ2-2
v_call: TRBV30
clone_size: many
d_call: -
cdr3_nt: TGTGCCTGGAGTTTAACCGGGACACATAATGGGGAGCTGTTTTTT
cdr3_aa: CAWSLTGTHNGELFF